This passage covers 11 T cell receptor beta chains from one sample sequenced in a study of tumor-infiltrating lymphocytes in primary liver carcinoma. Each 20-30 mg portion of unsorted bulk tissue served as the source for co-extraction of RNA and DNA. Synthesis of TCR beta cDNA was carried out from about 500 ng total RNA with a constant-region primer. Slightly modified ARM-PCR with three nested multiplex PCR rounds yielded TCR beta libraries. Investigators reported that the first two PCR rounds, at 9 to 11 cycles each, used TRBV1-TRBV30 forward primers with a C-beta reverse primer. MiXCR, applied by TCRdb to the multiplex PCR reads, yields one record per CDR3 protein. The sample has around 190,000 distinct CDR3 sequences, approximately 86% seen once. Material: tumor tissue from primary liver carcinoma. The receptors were gathered from a man aged 40-49 years with primary liver carcinoma and hepatitis B virus infection.

A word on this clonotype: One end of the junction is discordant with germline, which a read error may explain. The chain couples TRBV11-1 to TRBJ2-3; no definite D call. Germline lookup yields CDR1 SGHAT and CDR2 FQDESV (reference sequence). CDR3 length: 19 residues. CDR3 in amino acids: CASSSWRSSVGARTDTKYF. The DNA of the CDR3 is TGTGCCAGCAGCTCCTGGCGAAGCTCTGTCGGAGCCCGCACAGATACGAAGTATTTT.

As concerns this clonotype: Since no conserved phenylalanine or tryptophan closes the CDR3, a read error is the likely cause. The DNA for the CDR3 is TGTGCCAGCACCACGGCGCAGTTCTATGGCTACACCTTA. It is translated as CASTTAQFYGYTL. This chain joins TRBV28 and TRBJ1-2; D unclear. The CDR3 runs 13 residues. V gave up 7 bases and J gave up 4 bases, with 13 bases separating them. Germline V gene data show CDR1 as MDHEN and CDR2 as SYDVKM.

About this clonotype itself: A single base separates this from a much larger clone, so it may be a read error. V gene TRBV11-2 combines with J gene TRBJ2-5, with D unresolved. Germline V gene lookup returns CDR1 SGHAT and CDR2 FQNNGV. The CDR3 is made up of 12 amino acids. Trimming stripped 1 base from V and 12 bases from J, with 12 bases between. CDR3 protein: CASSLGAFTEYF. For the CDR3, the DNA is TGTGCCAGCAGCTTAGGGGCCTTTACCGAGTACTTC.

This chain joins TRBV10-1 and TRBJ2-5; possible D gene TRBD2, 5 bases. Germline assignment: CDR1 WNHNN and CDR2 SYGVQD (reference sequence). The V end lost 3 bases, the J end lost 12 bases, and 20 bases lay between the germline ends. The CDR3 extends over 14 amino acids. The CDR3, as DNA: TGCGCCAGCAGTGAAACCGTAACCTCGGAGACTAAGTACTTC. This translates into CASSETVTSETKYF.

Note on this clonotype: An end of the junction does not agree with germline; a read error may underlie this. V usage is TRBV6-6 and J usage is TRBJ1-5; no firm D call. The CDR3 is 14 residues long. Germline CDR1 MNHNY, CDR2 SVGAGI (reference sequence). The CDR3 DNA reads as TGTGCCAGCAGATACTTACTGGGAAATCAGCCCCAGCATTTT. As protein: CASRYLLGNQPQHF.

A remark on this clonotype: Germline and junction disagree at one end, which may indicate a read error. The genes are TRBV6-5 and TRBJ2-3, with 7 nucleotides matching TRBD1. Germline assignment: CDR1 MNHEY and CDR2 SVGAGI. The CDR3 totals 17 residues. CDR3 coding DNA: TGTGCCCGCAGTTCACTCCCCCTAAGCAGGGGGACGGATACGCAGTATTTT. Translating it yields CARSSLPLSRGTDTQYF.

About this clonotype itself: At one end the junction does not follow the germline gene, possibly because of a read error. The V and J genes are TRBV12-3 or TRBV12-4 and TRBJ1-4; tentatively, D is TRBD1 (6 bases). This CDR3 is built from 13 residues. CDR3 loop: CVGGAATYEKLFF. In DNA form, the CDR3 reads TGTGTCGGGGGGGCAGCAACTTATGAAAAACTATTTTTT.

V and J are TRBV11-2 and TRBJ2-1, with D possibly called TRBD1 or TRBD2 (6 bases each). Germline V gives CDR1 SGHAT, CDR2 FQNNGV. The length of the CDR3 is 14 residues. CDR3 nucleotide sequence: TGTGCTAGCGGCTTAGGGGGGTTGAATAATGAGCAGTTCTTC. Amino acids: CASGLGGLNNEQFF.

Remarks on this clonotype: No conserved phenylalanine or tryptophan ends this CDR3, so it is likely a read error. Because the CDR3's place on the DNA is in doubt, the DNA is left out and the CDR3 is given as listed by TCRdb. This rearrangement joins TRBV6-6 to TRBJ1-5; TRBD1, the D gene given by the table, was not confirmed from the DNA. Germline V gene data show CDR1 as MNHNY and CDR2 as SVGAGI (reference sequence). The CDR3 spans 17 residues, counting both ends. This CDR3 reads CASSPHLDDRFNQPHHS.

Of note for this clonotype: One junction end disagrees with the germline gene, perhaps due to a read error. The chain uses TRBV11-1 and TRBJ2-5, with D tentatively TRBD2 (5 bases). Germline-derived CDR1 and CDR2 are SGHAT and FQDESV (reference sequence). CDR3 length: 12 amino acids. The CDR3, as DNA: TGTGCCAGCAGCCAGCTGTGGGAGACCCACTACTTC. As protein: CASSQLWETHYF.

Points on this clonotype: One base away lies a much larger clone, so this may be a sequencing read error. The rearrangement joins TRBV9 to TRBJ1-1, with D possibly TRBD1 on 6 matching bases. The V gene's germline CDR1 is SGDLS and CDR2 YYNGEE. The CDR3 sequence is 15 residues long. In nucleotides, the CDR3 is TGTGCCAGCAGCGTAGATGGACAGAGCAACACTGAAGCTTACTTT. Its translation: CASSVDGQSNTEAYF.